Presented here are 7 T cell receptor beta chains from one specimen sequenced in a study of blood T cell repertoires in COVID-19 (dated by TCRdb to about 2020). Library generation was performed with the immunoSEQ multiplex PCR assay. In TCRdb, the immuneACCESS table is reduced to in-frame sequences with V and J assigned. These tables do not hold every clone; where another copy was compared, an unresolved V gene accounts for under half, and the others remain unexplained. Present in this sample are some 180,000 clones, approximately 91% of which were seen just once. The top ten hold roughly 5.3% of the sample. Sequenced input: peripheral blood. Every receptor here comes from a man aged 18 to 29 with COVID-19, enrolled during active disease.

J is TRBJ2-1 and V is TRBV11-3; D is undetermined. Germline V gives CDR1 SGHNT, CDR2 YENEEA. Trimming stripped 0 bases from V and 5 bases from J, with 11 bases between. The CDR3 consists of 15 residues. CDR3 sequence reads: CASSLDPLDDNEQFF. CDR3 coding DNA: TGTGCCAGCAGCTTAGATCCCCTAGATGACAATGAGCAGTTCTTC. Complete variable domain (other parts from reference TRBV11-3 and TRBJ2-1): EAGVVQSPRYKIIEKKQPVAFWCNPISGHNTLYWYLQNLGQGPELLIRYENEEAVDDSQLPKDRFSAERLKGVDSTLKIQPAELGDSAVYLCASSLDPLDDNEQFFGPGTRLTVL.

This clone came up a few times. This sequence joins TRBV19 and TRBJ2-7; 10 nucleotides agree with TRBD2. V dropped 5 bases and J dropped 3; count of bases not matched to a gene: 4. This CDR3 comprises 14 residues. CDR1 is LNHDA and CDR2 is SQIVND in the germline V gene (reference sequence). CDR3 sequence: CASSAASGSYEQYF. DNA of the CDR3: TGTGCCAGTAGTGCGGCTAGCGGGAGCTACGAGCAGTACTTC.

The chain employs TRBV7-9 and TRBJ1-2; a weak D match, TRBD1 (6 bases). The V gene's germline CDR1 is SEHNR and CDR2 FQNEAQ (reference sequence). V shed 4 bases and J shed 6 bases, with 9 bases lying between them. The CDR3 has 12 amino acids. DNA for the CDR3: TGTGCCAGCAGCTCACAGGGCGATGGCTACACCTTC. This gives the protein CASSSQGDGYTF. The full variable domain, its missing parts supplied by reference TRBV7-9 and TRBJ1-2, is DTGVSQNPRHKITKRGQNVTFRCDPISEHNRLYWYRQTLGQGPEFLTYFQNEAQLEKSRLLSDRFSAERPKGSFSTLEIQRTEQGDSAMYLCASSSQGDGYTFGSGTRLTVV.

The rearrangement links TRBV29-1 to TRBJ2-7, with 8 nucleotides matching TRBD1. This CDR3 has 13 amino acids. V shed 4 bases, J shed 5 bases, and the junction held 7 bases outside the gene matches. Germline values: CDR1 SQVTM, CDR2 ANQGSEA. This CDR3 is CSVVGQGLDEQYF. Here the CDR3 DNA reads TGCAGCGTTGTAGGACAGGGTCTCGACGAGCAGTACTTC.

This clone was picked up one time. This chain uses TRBV7-2 with TRBJ1-1, with 9 bases matching TRBD1. Germline CDR1 reads SGHTA; CDR2 reads FQGNSA. The CDR3 runs 18 residues. V lost 1 base, J lost 1 base, and 10 bases stayed unmatched. Written as DNA, the CDR3 is TGTGCCAGCAGCTTAGGGCTTACCGGGACAGGGACGAACACTGAAGCTTTCTTT. It codes for CASSLGLTGTGTNTEAFF.

This chain connects TRBV6-5 to TRBJ2-7; D is ambiguous. The CDR3 is 15 amino acids. Per the germline V gene, CDR1 is MNHEY and CDR2 is SVGAGI. Trimming stripped 0 bases from V and 1 base from J, with 10 bases between. The DNA for the CDR3 is TGTGCCAGCAGTTACTCGATTGACACTTCCTACGAGCAGTACTTC. Translating it yields CASSYSIDTSYEQYF.

V is TRBV24-1 and J is TRBJ1-5, with 10 nucleotides matching TRBD1. Germline loops: CDR1 KGHDR, CDR2 SFDVKD. V lost 3 bases, J lost 2 bases, and 6 bases stayed unmatched. The CDR3 covers 17 residues. The CDR3 reads CATSDPGQGDGNQPQHF. CDR3 DNA sequence: TGTGCCACCAGTGATCCCGGACAGGGGGATGGCAATCAGCCCCAGCATTTT.